This T cell receptor beta chain was found in a study of T cell repertoires in cytomegalovirus infection. TCRdb used MiXCR to reprocess the reads, holding one entry per CDR3 protein. Altogether 230,000 or so distinct CDR3 sequences are present, 15% to 20% being singletons, with the ten largest covering around 43%. This clonotype was counted ten times or more. CDR3 size: 15 residues. Germline V gene sequence: CDR1 SEHNR, CDR2 FQNEAQ (reference sequence). J gave up 3 bases and V 5 bases, and 8 bases lay outside the gene matches. Input material: CD8+ T cells from PBMCs. The sequence was collected from a human donor in good health (CMV status not recorded). Some clones in this sample may be carry-over from other donors' samples. This sequence joins TRBV7-9 and TRBJ2-7; 9 nucleotides align to TRBD1. The CDR3 sequence is CASSALDRGLYEQYF. In DNA, the CDR3 is TGTGCCAGCAGCGCCCTGGACAGGGGACTCTACGAGCAGTACTTC. Filled out from reference TRBV7-9 and TRBJ2-7, the complete variable domain reads DTGVSQNPRHKITKRGQNVTFRCDPISEHNRLYWYRQTLGQGPEFLTYFQNEAQLEKSRLLSDRFSAERPKGSFSTLEIQRTEQGDSAMYLCASSALDRGLYEQYFGPGTRLTVT.